A single sample is the source of the 28 T cell receptor beta chains below, sequenced in a study of blood T cell repertoires in COVID-19. The data were produced by immunoSEQ multiplex PCR, yet TCRdb's version contains in-frame clones alone and is incomplete. Of 270,000 or so clones in the sample, 90% were seen once. The sample was peripheral blood. Receptors originate from an older woman with COVID-19, enrolled during active disease.

The J gene is TRBJ1-1, the V gene TRBV6-2 or TRBV6-3; D not resolved. The CDR3 has 14 residues. V lost 0 bases and J 8 bases, leaving 13 bases between the germline ends. Germline lookup yields CDR1 MNHEY and CDR2 SVGEGT. The CDR3 DNA follows: TGTGCCAGCAGTTACTCGAACGGAGAACTAGAAGCTTTCTTT. This translates into CASSYSNGELEAFF.

V usage is TRBV18 and J usage is TRBJ2-1; D perhaps matches TRBD1 (6 bases). The CDR3 loop spans 17 amino acids. Looked up from germline, CDR1 is KGHSH and CDR2 is LQKENI. The ends were cut back, 0 bases at V and 5 bases at J, with 17 bases in the middle. This CDR3 reads CASSPPNRALLHNEQFF. CDR3 in DNA: TGTGCCAGCTCACCACCGAACAGGGCCCTCCTTCACAATGAGCAGTTCTTC.

The CDR3 sequence: CASSLGQGRRDQPQHF. DNA for the CDR3: TGTGCCAGCAGCTTAGGACAGGGGAGACGGGATCAGCCCCAGCATTTT. V usage is TRBV5-6 and J usage is TRBJ1-5, with 9 nucleotides matching TRBD1. This CDR3 spans 16 amino acids. CDR1 SGHDT and CDR2 YYEEEE come from the germline V gene. V gave up 2 bases and J gave up 5 bases; unmatched junction bases: 8.

This sequence joins TRBV19 and TRBJ2-1; 7 nucleotides agree with TRBD1. CDR3 length equals 16 residues. The V and J ends lost 4 bases and 6 bases, in that order; junction bases with no gene match: 12. Germline values: CDR1 LNHDA, CDR2 SQIVND (reference sequence). CDR3 bases: TGTGCCAGTAGTAGCCCCCGGGACAGTGCTTCCAATGAGCAGTTCTTC. Protein: CASSSPRDSASNEQFF. The full variable domain, rest sourced from reference TRBV19 and TRBJ2-1, is DGGITQSPKYLFRKEGQNVTLSCEQNLNHDAMYWYRQDPGQGLRLIYYSQIVNDFQKGDIAEGYSVSREKKESFPLTVTSAQKNPTAFYLCASSSPRDSASNEQFFGPGTRLTVL.

J is TRBJ1-2 and V is TRBV19, with TRBD1 matching over 7 bases. V lost 3 bases to trimming and J lost 3 bases; unmatched junction nucleotides: 7. The CDR3 is 15 residues long. Germline CDR1 reads LNHDA; CDR2 reads SQIVND (reference sequence). The CDR3 nucleotides read TGTGCCAGTAGTATGGGGACAGCCACACACTATGGCTACACCTTC. Protein product: CASSMGTATHYGYTF. Full variable domain (rest looked up from reference TRBV19 and TRBJ1-2): DGGITQSPKYLFRKEGQNVTLSCEQNLNHDAMYWYRQDPGQGLRLIYYSQIVNDFQKGDIAEGYSVSREKKESFPLTVTSAQKNPTAFYLCASSMGTATHYGYTFGSGTRLTVV.

V and J are TRBV5-4 and TRBJ1-2; TRBD1 agrees at 7 bases. The CDR3 extends over 15 amino acids. Germline V lookup: CDR1 SGHNT, CDR2 YYREEE (reference sequence). V lost 2 bases, J lost 2 bases, and 6 bases stayed unmatched. The CDR3 is CASSFWDRGNYGYTF. CDR3 DNA sequence: TGTGCCAGCAGCTTCTGGGACAGAGGAAACTATGGCTACACCTTC.

The chain is built from TRBV7-3 and TRBJ1-5, with TRBD1 as a possible D gene (5 bases). V lost 5 bases to trimming and J lost 8 bases, with 22 bases between them. The V gene's germline CDR1 is SGHTA and CDR2 FQGTGA. The CDR3 consists of 16 residues. The chain's CDR3 is CASSPHGGREVEPQHF. Here the CDR3 DNA reads TGTGCCAGCAGCCCCCACGGCGGCAGGGAAGTTGAGCCCCAGCATTTT.

The CDR3 loop reads CASTKQGYYGYTF. The CDR3 region has the DNA TGTGCCAGCACCAAACAGGGATACTATGGCTACACCTTC. The chain joins TRBV12-3 or TRBV12-4 to TRBJ1-2; possible D gene TRBD1, 6 bases. Trimming shortened V by 7 bases and J by 3 bases, and 12 bases separated the two germline ends. This CDR3 has 13 residues.

This clone was seen once. The chain links TRBV5-5 to TRBJ2-2; 8 bases line up with TRBD2. V lost 4 bases, J lost 0 bases, and 5 bases stayed unmatched. Per germline, CDR1 SGHKS and CDR2 YYEKEE (reference sequence). The CDR3 length is 16 residues. This CDR3 reads CASSLRLAPNTGELFF. The CDR3 nucleotides read TGTGCCAGCAGCCTGAGACTAGCGCCGAACACCGGGGAGCTGTTTTTT.

The rearrangement links TRBV4-3 to TRBJ1-5, with D tentatively TRBD1 (5 bases). CDR1 is LGHNA and CDR2 is YSLEER in the germline V gene. CDR3 length equals 16 residues. The V gene lost 0 bases and the J gene lost 7 bases, with 16 bases spanning the gap. The CDR3 loop reads CASSQEDRRGGQPQHF. CDR3 sequence (DNA): TGCGCCAGCAGCCAAGAGGATAGGAGGGGAGGACAGCCCCAGCATTTT.

V is TRBV13 and J is TRBJ2-1; 7 bases agree with TRBD2. With 1 base clipped from V and 5 bases from J, the junction kept 11 bases outside the gene matches. The CDR3 contains 17 residues. Germline assignment: CDR1 PRHDT and CDR2 FYEKMQ (reference sequence). The CDR3 DNA reads TGTGCCAGCAGCTTAGACAGTTGGGGAGGGTATAACAATGAGCAGTTCTTC. Residues: CASSLDSWGGYNNEQFF.

The gene calls are TRBV5-1 and TRBJ1-3; TRBD1 agrees at 9 bases. Germline-derived CDR1 and CDR2 are SGHRS and YFSETQ. V lost 4 bases to trimming and J lost 2 bases; unmatched junction nucleotides: 7. CDR3 length equals 16 residues. CDR3 nucleotide sequence: TGCGCCAGCAGCGAGGGGACAGGGCGGACTGGAAACACCATATATTTT. As protein: CASSEGTGRTGNTIYF.

The chain has TRBV2 and TRBJ1-5; 8 bases are a match to TRBD1. Trimming removed 5 bases from V and 11 bases from J; junction bases left unmatched: 8. The CDR3 length is 13 residues. Germline V lookup: CDR1 SNHLY, CDR2 FYNNEI. The CDR3 nucleotides are TGTGCCAGCAGTCCTGAACAGGGGGAGGCCCAGCATTTT. This gives the protein CASSPEQGEAQHF.

This clone was recorded only once. The V gene is TRBV2, the J gene TRBJ2-7, with 9 bases fitting TRBD1. Germline loops: CDR1 SNHLY, CDR2 FYNNEI. Trimming removed 7 bases from V and 0 bases from J; junction bases left unmatched: 4. The CDR3 length is 14 residues. CDR3 residues: CASTDRGSSYEQYF. CDR3 DNA: TGTGCCAGCACGGACAGGGGAAGCTCCTACGAGCAGTACTTC.

V gene TRBV4-3 combines with J gene TRBJ2-3; 9 nucleotides agree with TRBD2. This CDR3 is built from 17 residues. V trimming: 0 bases; J trimming: 0 bases; junction bases outside the gene matches: 4. Germline CDR1 is LGHNA and CDR2 is YSLEER. The CDR3 DNA reads as TGCGCCAGCAGCCAAGAAAGGCGGGGGGGTAGCACAGATACGCAGTATTTT. This codes for CASSQERRGGSTDTQYF.

This clone occurred once. This sequence joins TRBV3-1 (or the pseudogene TRBV3-2) and TRBJ2-3; 13 bases are shared with TRBD2. The junction had 5 bases not matched to a gene; V was cut back by 5 bases and J by 6 bases. Germline V gene lookup returns CDR1 LGHDT and CDR2 YNNKEL (reference sequence). This CDR3 spans 15 amino acids. The DNA of the CDR3 is TGTGCCAGCAGCTCGACTAGCGGGGGGTGGGATACGCAGTATTTT. The encoded protein is CASSSTSGGWDTQYF.

This chain uses TRBV5-1 with TRBJ2-5, with TRBD1 matching 8 bases. Germline V CDR1 and CDR2: SGHRS, YFSETQ. CDR3 length: 14 residues. Trimming took 4 bases from V and 2 from J; bases not matched to a gene: 4. The CDR3 is CASSRNRGQETQYF. The CDR3 coding sequence is TGCGCCAGCAGCCGAAACAGGGGGCAAGAGACCCAGTACTTC.

For this clone: The same CDR3 is also encoded by other DNA sequences in this sample. The CDR3 is CASSSGTDYNEQFF. The CDR3 bases are TGTGCCAGCAGTTCGGGGACAGACTACAATGAGCAGTTCTTC. The J gene is TRBJ2-1, the V gene TRBV27, with TRBD1 matching over 7 bases. This CDR3 is built from 14 residues. V shed 4 bases and J 3 bases; nucleotides not matched to a gene: 3. Germline V lookup: CDR1 MNHEY, CDR2 SMNVEV (reference sequence).

V usage is TRBV21-1 and J usage is TRBJ2-7; the table gives TRBD1 as D, unverified against the DNA. TRBV21-1 is marked as a pseudogene. CDR3 length equals 13 residues. Here the CDR3 reads CASTVTEFYEQYF. CDR3 bases: TGTGCCAGCACCGTGACAGAATTCTACGAGCAGTACTTC.

The V call is TRBV7-3, the J call TRBJ2-1; 8 bases match TRBD1. Germline V lookup: CDR1 SGHTA, CDR2 FQGTGA. The CDR3 is 18 residues long. V lost 5 bases to trimming and J lost 5 bases; unmatched junction nucleotides: 17. The CDR3 spells CASSPNGWPGGGHNEQFF. In DNA, the CDR3 is TGTGCCAGCAGCCCTAACGGGTGGCCAGGGGGCGGCCACAATGAGCAGTTCTTC.

This chain joins TRBV20-1 and TRBJ1-1; TRBD1 might be the D (5 bases). V lost 7 bases, J lost 1 base, and 7 bases lay in between. Per germline, CDR1 DFQATT and CDR2 SNEGSKA (reference sequence). CDR3 length equals 11 residues. The CDR3 coding sequence is TGCAGTGGGACAAAGAACACTGAAGCTTTCTTT. Protein: CSGTKNTEAFF.

The V gene is TRBV15, the J gene TRBJ1-1; no clear D. CDR3 size: 13 residues. Germline CDR1 and CDR2: LNHNV and YYDKDF (reference sequence). V lost 1 base to trimming and J lost 0 bases, with 3 bases between them. The CDR3 coding sequence is TGTGCCACCAGCAGAGTAGTGAACACTGAAGCTTTCTTT. Its protein product is CATSRVVNTEAFF.

The chain joins TRBV2 to TRBJ1-5; 10 bases fit TRBD1. The germline V gene has CDR1 SNHLY and CDR2 FYNNEI. V shed 7 bases and J 3 bases; nucleotides not matched to a gene: 12. There are 17 residues in the CDR3. CDR3 DNA: TGTGCCAGCAAGCCCCGGACAGGGGGATTAGCCAATCAGCCCCAGCATTTT. Translating it yields CASKPRTGGLANQPQHF.

The rearrangement joins TRBV5-1 to TRBJ2-2; 10 bases align to TRBD1. The CDR3 totals 15 residues. Germline trimming cut 0 bases from V and 5 bases from J; bases unmatched to any gene: 1. Germline V gives CDR1 SGHRS, CDR2 YFSETQ. The CDR3, as DNA: TGCGCCAGCAGCTTGGGGGGACAGGGGACCGGGGAGCTGTTTTTT. Translation gives CASSLGGQGTGELFF.

The chain recombines TRBV15 with TRBJ1-1; 10 bases agree with TRBD1. Germline V gene lookup returns CDR1 LNHNV and CDR2 YYDKDF (reference sequence). This CDR3 contains 18 residues. V was clipped by 4 bases and J by 6 bases; unmatched bases: 17. CDR3 sequence reads: CATSTLIKRGGQGAEAFF. CDR3 DNA: TGTGCCACCAGCACCCTCATTAAAAGGGGCGGACAGGGGGCTGAAGCTTTCTTT.

This clone is a singleton in its sample. The rearrangement links TRBV7-2 to TRBJ1-2; D is perhaps TRBD1 (6 bases). The length of the CDR3 is 14 residues. Germline assignment: CDR1 SGHTA and CDR2 FQGNSA. Trimming stripped 5 bases from V and 8 bases from J, with 18 bases between. CDR3 loop: CASSHQTGSEGYTF. The CDR3 nucleotides are TGTGCCAGCAGCCATCAGACAGGCTCTGAAGGCTACACCTTC.

V usage is TRBV10-3 and J usage is TRBJ2-7; D possibly corresponds to TRBD1 (5 bases). Between the trimmed V and J ends, which lost 2 bases and 1 base, there was a span of 9 bases. From germline, CDR1 is ENHRY and CDR2 SYGVKD. The CDR3 loop spans 14 amino acids. CDR3 DNA: TGTGCCATCAGTGAGCAACAGGCGTCCTACGAGCAGTACTTC. Protein: CAISEQQASYEQYF.

This clone was seen just once. The chain uses TRBV7-2 and TRBJ2-1; a possible D gene is TRBD1 (6 bases). The CDR3 sequence is 15 residues long. Trimming took off 4 bases at V and 6 bases at J, with 16 bases between the two ends. From germline, CDR1 is SGHTA and CDR2 FQGNSA. The CDR3 bases are TGTGCCAGCAGCTCCAGGGGACGCGGAGGCAATGAGCAGTTCTTC. Translating it yields CASSSRGRGGNEQFF.